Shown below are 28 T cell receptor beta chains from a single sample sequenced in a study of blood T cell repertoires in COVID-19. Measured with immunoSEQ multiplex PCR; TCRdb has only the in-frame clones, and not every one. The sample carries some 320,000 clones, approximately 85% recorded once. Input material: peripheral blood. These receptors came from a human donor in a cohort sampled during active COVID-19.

The CDR3 sequence: CASSSPGQEQFF. In nucleotides, the CDR3 is TGTGCCAGCAGTTCACCGGGACAGGAGCAGTTCTTC. The rearrangement links TRBV12-3 or TRBV12-4 to TRBJ2-1, with 7 bases identical to TRBD1. This CDR3 is built from 12 residues. V gave up 4 bases and J gave up 10 bases; unmatched junction bases: 4.

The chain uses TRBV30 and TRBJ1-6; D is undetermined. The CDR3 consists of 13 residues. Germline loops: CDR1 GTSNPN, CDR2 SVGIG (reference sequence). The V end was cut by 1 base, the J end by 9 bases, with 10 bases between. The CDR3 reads CAWSAGAGSPLHF. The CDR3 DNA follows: TGTGCCTGGAGTGCGGGAGCAGGTTCACCCCTCCACTTT.

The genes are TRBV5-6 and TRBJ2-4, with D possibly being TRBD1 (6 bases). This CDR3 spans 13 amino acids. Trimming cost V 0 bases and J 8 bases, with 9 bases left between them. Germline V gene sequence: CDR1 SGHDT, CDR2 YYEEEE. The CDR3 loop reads CASSLAGVDIQYF. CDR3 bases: TGTGCCAGCAGCTTGGCAGGGGTTGACATTCAGTACTTC.

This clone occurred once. CDR3 bases: TGTGCCAGCACCAACACAGGGGGCGCCGTCACTGAAGCTTTCTTT. Protein: CASTNTGGAVTEAFF. This chain links TRBV6-5 with TRBJ1-1, with 9 bases matching TRBD1. Germline V gene sequence: CDR1 MNHEY, CDR2 SVGAGI. Trimming removed 7 bases from V and 4 bases from J; junction bases left unmatched: 10. CDR3 length: 15 residues.

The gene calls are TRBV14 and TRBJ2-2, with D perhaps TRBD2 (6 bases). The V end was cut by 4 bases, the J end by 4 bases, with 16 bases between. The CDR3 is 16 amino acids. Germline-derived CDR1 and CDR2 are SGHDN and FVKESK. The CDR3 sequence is CASSPWTRAGTGELFF. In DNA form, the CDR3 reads TGTGCCAGCAGCCCATGGACCCGAGCGGGCACCGGGGAGCTGTTTTTT.

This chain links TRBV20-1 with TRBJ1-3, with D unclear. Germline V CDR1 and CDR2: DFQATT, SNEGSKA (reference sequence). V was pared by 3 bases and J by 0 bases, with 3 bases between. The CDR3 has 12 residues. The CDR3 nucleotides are TGCAGTGCTAGTCTCTCTGGAAACACCATATATTTT. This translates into CSASLSGNTIYF.

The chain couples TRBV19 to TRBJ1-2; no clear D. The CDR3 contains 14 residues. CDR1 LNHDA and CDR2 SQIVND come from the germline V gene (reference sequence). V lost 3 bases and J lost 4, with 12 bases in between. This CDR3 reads CASSIGSTGYGYTF. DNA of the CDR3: TGTGCCAGTAGTATTGGTAGCACGGGCTATGGCTACACCTTC.

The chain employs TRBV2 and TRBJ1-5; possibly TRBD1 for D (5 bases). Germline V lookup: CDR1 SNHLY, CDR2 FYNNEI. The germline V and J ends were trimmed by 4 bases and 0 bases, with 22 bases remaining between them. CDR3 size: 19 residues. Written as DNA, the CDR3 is TGTGCCAGCAGTGCTCCAATCAGTTCACAGGACTATAGCAATCAGCCCCAGCATTTT. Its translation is CASSAPISSQDYSNQPQHF.

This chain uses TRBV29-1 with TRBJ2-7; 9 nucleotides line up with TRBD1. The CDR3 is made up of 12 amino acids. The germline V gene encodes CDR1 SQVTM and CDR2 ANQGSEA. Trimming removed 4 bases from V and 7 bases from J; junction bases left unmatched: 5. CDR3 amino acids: CSVGDRVEEQYF. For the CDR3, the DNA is TGCAGCGTTGGGGACAGGGTAGAAGAGCAGTACTTC.

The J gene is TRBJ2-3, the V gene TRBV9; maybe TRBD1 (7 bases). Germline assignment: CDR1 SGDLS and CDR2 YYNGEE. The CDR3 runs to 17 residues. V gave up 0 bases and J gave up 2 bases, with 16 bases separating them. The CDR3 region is CASSVGPSGGHTDTQYF. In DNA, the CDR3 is TGTGCCAGCAGCGTAGGCCCCTCAGGGGGGCACACAGATACGCAGTATTTT.

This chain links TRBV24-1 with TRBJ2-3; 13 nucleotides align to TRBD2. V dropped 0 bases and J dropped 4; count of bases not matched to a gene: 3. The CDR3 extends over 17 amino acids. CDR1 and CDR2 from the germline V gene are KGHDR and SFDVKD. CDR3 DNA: TGTGCCACCAGTGATTTGACTAGCGGGGGGGCCGCAGATACGCAGTATTTT. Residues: CATSDLTSGGAADTQYF.

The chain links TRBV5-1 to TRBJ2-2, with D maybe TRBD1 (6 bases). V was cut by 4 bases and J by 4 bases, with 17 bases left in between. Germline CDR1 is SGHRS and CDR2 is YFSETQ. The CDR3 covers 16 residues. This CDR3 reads CASSVSGTIGTGELFF. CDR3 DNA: TGCGCCAGCAGCGTCTCCGGGACAATCGGCACCGGGGAGCTGTTTTTT.

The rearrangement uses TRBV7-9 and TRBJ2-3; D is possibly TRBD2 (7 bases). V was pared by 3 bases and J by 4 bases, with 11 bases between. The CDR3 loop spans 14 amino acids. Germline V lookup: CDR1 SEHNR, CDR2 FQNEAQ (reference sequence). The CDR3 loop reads CASSFGGPSDTQYF. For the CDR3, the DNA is TGTGCCAGCAGCTTCGGGGGGCCGTCAGATACGCAGTATTTT. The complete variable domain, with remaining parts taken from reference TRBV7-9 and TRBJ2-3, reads DTGVSQNPRHKITKRGQNVTFRCDPISEHNRLYWYRQTLGQGPEFLTYFQNEAQLEKSRLLSDRFSAERPKGSFSTLEIQRTEQGDSAMYLCASSFGGPSDTQYFGPGTRLTVL.

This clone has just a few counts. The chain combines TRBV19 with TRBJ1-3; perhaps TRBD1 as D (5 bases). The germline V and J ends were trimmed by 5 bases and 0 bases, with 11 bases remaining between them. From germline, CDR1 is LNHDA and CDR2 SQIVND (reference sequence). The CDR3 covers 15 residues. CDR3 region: CASSYRTFSGNTIYF. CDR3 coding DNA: TGTGCCAGTAGTTACAGGACCTTCTCTGGAAACACCATATATTTT. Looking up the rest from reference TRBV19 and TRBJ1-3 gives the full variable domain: DGGITQSPKYLFRKEGQNVTLSCEQNLNHDAMYWYRQDPGQGLRLIYYSQIVNDFQKGDIAEGYSVSREKKESFPLTVTSAQKNPTAFYLCASSYRTFSGNTIYFGEGSWLTVV.

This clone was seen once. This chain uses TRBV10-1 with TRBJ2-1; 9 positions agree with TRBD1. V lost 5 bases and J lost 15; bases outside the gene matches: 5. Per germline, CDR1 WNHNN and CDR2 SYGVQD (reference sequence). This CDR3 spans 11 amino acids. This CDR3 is CASSRTGEVFF. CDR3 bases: TGCGCCAGCAGTCGGACAGGGGAGGTGTTCTTC.

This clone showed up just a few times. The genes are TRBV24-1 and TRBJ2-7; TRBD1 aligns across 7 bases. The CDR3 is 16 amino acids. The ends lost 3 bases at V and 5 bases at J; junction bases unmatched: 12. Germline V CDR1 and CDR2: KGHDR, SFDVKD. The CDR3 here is CATSDTSQGVENEQYF. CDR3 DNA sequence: TGTGCCACCAGTGATACCTCCCAGGGGGTGGAGAACGAGCAGTACTTC.

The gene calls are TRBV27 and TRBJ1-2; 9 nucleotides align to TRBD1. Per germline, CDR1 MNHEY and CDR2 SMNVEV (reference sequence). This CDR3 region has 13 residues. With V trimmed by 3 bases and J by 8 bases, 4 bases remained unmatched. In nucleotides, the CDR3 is TGTGCCAGCAGTTTCGGGGACAGGGACGGCTACACCTTC. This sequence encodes CASSFGDRDGYTF.

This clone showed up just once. The CDR3 DNA reads TGTGCCAGCAGCTTAGTATCGCAACATTCCAATGAGCAGTTCTTC. Translation: CASSLVSQHSNEQFF. The chain has TRBV7-8 and TRBJ2-1; D unclear. This CDR3 has 15 amino acids. Germline V gene data show CDR1 as SGHVS and CDR2 as FQNEAQ. V lost 1 base to trimming and J lost 6 bases, with 13 bases between them.

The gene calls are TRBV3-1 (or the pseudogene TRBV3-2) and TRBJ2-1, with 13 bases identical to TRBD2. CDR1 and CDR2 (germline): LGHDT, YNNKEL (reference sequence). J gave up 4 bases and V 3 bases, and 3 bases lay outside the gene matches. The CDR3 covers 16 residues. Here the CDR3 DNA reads TGTGCCAGCAGCCAGACTAGCGGGGGGCCATACAATGAGCAGTTCTTC. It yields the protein CASSQTSGGPYNEQFF.

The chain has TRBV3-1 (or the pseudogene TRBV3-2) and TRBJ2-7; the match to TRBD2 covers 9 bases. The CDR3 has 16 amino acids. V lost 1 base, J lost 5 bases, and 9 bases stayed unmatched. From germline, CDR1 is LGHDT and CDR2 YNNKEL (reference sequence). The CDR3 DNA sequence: TGTGCCAGCAGCCAAGGAGCGGGGGGTTATATCCACGAGCAGTACTTC. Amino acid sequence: CASSQGAGGYIHEQYF.

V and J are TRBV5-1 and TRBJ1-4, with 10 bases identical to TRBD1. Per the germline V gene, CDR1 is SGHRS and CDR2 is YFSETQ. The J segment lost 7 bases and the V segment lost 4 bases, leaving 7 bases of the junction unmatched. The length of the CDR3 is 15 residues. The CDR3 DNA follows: TGCGCCAGCAGCCTGCTAGGGGACAGGGGTGAAAAACTGTTTTTT. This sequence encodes CASSLLGDRGEKLFF.

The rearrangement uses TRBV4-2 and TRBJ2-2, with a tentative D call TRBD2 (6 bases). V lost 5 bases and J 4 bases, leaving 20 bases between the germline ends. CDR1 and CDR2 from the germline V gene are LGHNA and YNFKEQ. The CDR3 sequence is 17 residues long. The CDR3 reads CASSGDGRGSSTGELFF. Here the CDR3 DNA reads TGTGCCAGCAGCGGAGACGGCCGGGGGTCCTCCACCGGGGAGCTGTTTTTT.

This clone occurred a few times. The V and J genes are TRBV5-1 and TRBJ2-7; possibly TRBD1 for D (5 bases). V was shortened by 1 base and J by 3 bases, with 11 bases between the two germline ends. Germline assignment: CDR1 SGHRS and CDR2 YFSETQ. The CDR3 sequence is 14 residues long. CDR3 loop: CASSLSQGNYEQYF. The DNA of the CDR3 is TGCGCCAGCAGCTTGAGTCAGGGAAACTACGAGCAGTACTTC.

The CDR3 loop reads CAWSGPGQPSGANVLTF. Written as DNA, the CDR3 is TGTGCCTGGAGTGGACCGGGACAGCCATCGGGGGCCAACGTCCTGACTTTC. The chain couples TRBV30 to TRBJ2-6, with 7 bases fitting TRBD1. V lost 1 base, J lost 4 bases, and 10 bases stayed unmatched. The CDR3 runs to 17 residues. Germline assignment: CDR1 GTSNPN and CDR2 SVGIG (reference sequence).

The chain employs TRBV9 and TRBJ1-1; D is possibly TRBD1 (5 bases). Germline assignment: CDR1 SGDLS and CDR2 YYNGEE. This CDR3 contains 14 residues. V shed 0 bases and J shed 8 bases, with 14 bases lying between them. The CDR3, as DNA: TGTGCCAGCAGCGTAGATACAGGACCCGAAGAAGCTTTCTTT. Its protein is CASSVDTGPEEAFF.

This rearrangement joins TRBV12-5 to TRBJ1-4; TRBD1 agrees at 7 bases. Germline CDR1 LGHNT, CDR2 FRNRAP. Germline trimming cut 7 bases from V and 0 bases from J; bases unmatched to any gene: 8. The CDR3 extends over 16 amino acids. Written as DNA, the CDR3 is TGTGCTAGTGCAGGGACAGCTAACCCAACTAATGAAAAACTGTTTTTT. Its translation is CASAGTANPTNEKLFF.

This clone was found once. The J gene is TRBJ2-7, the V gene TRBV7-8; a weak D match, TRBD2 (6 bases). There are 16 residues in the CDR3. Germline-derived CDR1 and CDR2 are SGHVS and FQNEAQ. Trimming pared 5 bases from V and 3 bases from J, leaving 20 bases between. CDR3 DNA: TGTGCCAGCAGCACCCCGTTCCGGGGGTCTTACTACGAGCAGTACTTC. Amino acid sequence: CASSTPFRGSYYEQYF.

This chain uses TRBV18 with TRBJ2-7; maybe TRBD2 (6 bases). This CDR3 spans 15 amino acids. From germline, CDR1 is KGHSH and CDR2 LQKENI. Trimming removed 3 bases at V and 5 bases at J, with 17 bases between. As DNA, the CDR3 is TGTGCCAGCTCACCCCTGGGACTGACCTCAAACGAGCAGTACTTC. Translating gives CASSPLGLTSNEQYF.